A selection of T cell receptor beta chains follows, all from one sample in a study of long-term antiretroviral therapy in people with HIV. The assay was immunoSEQ multiplex PCR, and TCRdb's table has in-frame clones only and misses some. The sample holds about 20,000 clones; 85% are singletons and the top ten take 3.9%. The sample was unsorted PBMCs, taken about 4 years after starting antiretroviral therapy. These receptor sequences come from a man between 18 and 35 years old with HIV. CDR3s include the opening cysteine and the closing phenylalanine or tryptophan. A D gene is named only where the DNA matches it firmly. Expanded clones are given a class, and other clones once, few, many or no size at all.

abundance,v_gene,d_gene,j_gene,CDR3aa,CDR3nt
-,TRBV9,TRBD1,TRBJ2-2,CASSGNRGPGELFF,TGTGCCAGCAGCGGAAACAGGGGGCCCGGGGAGCTGTTTTTT
-,TRBV6-5,-,TRBJ1-3,CASSYGGAFPGNTIYF,TGTGCCAGCAGTTACGGGGGGGCGTTCCCTGGAAACACCATATATTTT
once,TRBV5-5,TRBD2,TRBJ2-6,CASSLGLAGAGANVLTF,TGTGCCAGCAGCTTGGGGCTAGCGGGGGCTGGGGCCAACGTCCTGACTTTC
-,TRBV6-6,-,TRBJ1-1,CASSGWSTEAFF,TGTGCCAGCAGTGGATGGAGCACTGAAGCTTTCTTT
-,TRBV6-1,-,TRBJ1-1,CASTEAFF,TGTGCCAGCACTGAAGCTTTCTTT
-,TRBV2,-,TRBJ1-1,CASSERENTEAFF,TGTGCCAGCAGTGAGAGGGAGAACACTGAAGCTTTCTTT
-,TRBV27,-,TRBJ2-7,CASSWSYEQYF,TGTGCCAGCAGTTGGAGCTACGAGCAGTACTTC
-,TRBV5-1,-,TRBJ2-5,CASSLDGTQYF,TGCGCCAGCAGCTTAGATGGGACCCAGTACTTC
-,TRBV4-1,TRBD1,TRBJ1-6,CASSQVEGANSPLHF,TGCGCCAGCAGCCAAGTGGAGGGGGCTAATTCACCCCTCCACTTT
-,TRBV6-5,TRBD1,TRBJ1-5,CASSPRDSNQPQHF,TGTGCCAGCAGTCCCCGGGACAGTAATCAGCCCCAGCATTTT
few,TRBV6-1,-,TRBJ1-2,CASSVWGTYGYTF,TGTGCCAGCAGTGTCTGGGGGACCTATGGCTACACCTTC
-,TRBV19,-,TRBJ1-2,CASSIRGGVGYTF,TGTGCCAGTAGTATCCGGGGCGGCGTGGGCTACACCTTC
-,TRBV5-1,TRBD2,TRBJ2-3,CASSSASGGTSTDTQYF,TGCGCCAGCAGCTCGGCTAGCGGGGGGACGAGCACAGATACGCAGTATTTT
once,TRBV11-3,-,TRBJ2-7,CASSLDWGEQYF,TGTGCCAGCAGCTTAGATTGGGGAGAGCAGTACTTC
-,TRBV10-3,-,TRBJ1-4,CAISESWAGDINEKLFF,TGTGCCATCAGTGAGAGCTGGGCAGGGGATATTAATGAAAAACTGTTTTTT
once,TRBV2,-,TRBJ2-6,CASSVRASGANVLTF,TGTGCCAGCAGTGTCAGGGCCTCTGGGGCCAACGTCCTGACTTTC
few,TRBV29-1,TRBD1,TRBJ1-6,CSVLDRVPGSPLHF,TGCAGCGTACTGGACAGGGTCCCTGGTTCACCCCTCCACTTT
-,TRBV7-9,TRBD2,TRBJ2-1,CASRSGTRGPEQFF,TGTGCCAGCAGATCCGGGACTAGAGGCCCTGAGCAGTTCTTC
-,TRBV6-1,-,TRBJ1-5,CASSDGGNYQPQHF,TGTGCCAGCTCTGACGGGGGGAACTATCAGCCCCAGCATTTT
-,TRBV5-1,-,TRBJ1-5,CASSLDSYSNQPQHF,TGCGCCAGCAGCCTAGACAGCTATAGCAATCAGCCCCAGCATTTT
-,TRBV11-2,-,TRBJ1-1,CASSFQGGTEAFF,TGTGCCAGCAGCTTTCAAGGGGGCACTGAAGCTTTCTTT
-,TRBV6-1,TRBD1,TRBJ1-5,CASIEGAGSNQPQHF,TGTGCCAGCATCGAGGGGGCAGGGAGCAATCAGCCCCAGCATTTT
-,TRBV28,-,TRBJ2-1,CASSFAGTKQFF,TGTGCCAGCAGTTTTGCGGGAACCAAGCAGTTCTTC
-,TRBV11-1,TRBD1,TRBJ2-3,CASSLGGGGDTQYF,TGTGCCAGCAGCTTAGGAGGGGGCGGAGATACGCAGTATTTT
-,TRBV1,-,TRBJ1-3,CTSSQPNHVNSGNTIYF,TGCACCAGCAGCCAACCAAATCACGTTAACTCTGGAAACACCATATATTTT
-,TRBV5-4,-,TRBJ2-5,CASSLEYGRGEETQYF,TGTGCCAGCAGCTTGGAATATGGGCGGGGAGAAGAGACCCAGTACTTC
-,TRBV7-2,-,TRBJ2-2,CASSLQGRSGELFF,TGTGCCAGCAGCTTACAGGGCCGGTCCGGGGAGCTGTTTTTT
-,TRBV7-8,-,TRBJ2-1,CASSLENSYNEQFF,TGTGCCAGCAGCTTAGAAAACTCCTACAATGAGCAGTTCTTC
-,TRBV7-2,-,TRBJ1-3,CASSRGLTISGNTIYF,TGTGCCAGCAGCCGAGGACTGACTATCTCTGGAAACACCATATATTTT
-,TRBV10-3,-,TRBJ2-3,CAISESAGAADTQYF,TGTGCCATCAGTGAGTCTGCGGGGGCGGCAGATACGCAGTATTTT
-,TRBV2,TRBD2,TRBJ2-1,CASKSGGGNGFF,TGTGCCAGCAAGTCCGGGGGGGGTAACGGGTTCTTC
-,TRBV6-6,TRBD1,TRBJ1-4,CASSYTGTVEKLFF,TGTGCCAGCAGTTACACGGGGACAGTTGAAAAACTGTTTTTT
-,TRBV6-5,-,TRBJ1-4,CASSDQGIAEKLFF,TGTGCCAGCTCCGACCAGGGGATTGCTGAAAAACTGTTTTTT
-,TRBV6-1,-,TRBJ2-2,CASSEYGDTNTGELFF,TGTGCCAGCAGTGAATACGGGGACACTAACACCGGGGAGCTGTTTTTT
-,TRBV4-1,-,TRBJ2-7,CASSQMGGTYEQYF,TGCGCCAGCAGCCAGATGGGGGGAACCTACGAGCAGTACTTC
-,TRBV28,-,TRBJ2-2,CASSLGTGELFF,TGTGCCAGCAGTTTGGGCACCGGGGAGCTGTTTTTT
-,TRBV29-1,-,TRBJ1-1,CSVNRALNTEAFF,TGCAGCGTTAATAGGGCCTTGAACACTGAAGCTTTCTTT
-,TRBV5-1,-,TRBJ2-1,CASSDLDNEQFF,TGCGCCAGCAGCGATCTAGACAATGAGCAGTTCTTC
-,TRBV11-2,TRBD2,TRBJ2-3,CASSSFGTSGGAADTQYF,TGTGCCAGCAGCTCTTTCGGGACTAGCGGGGGGGCGGCAGATACGCAGTATTTT
few,TRBV7-6,-,TRBJ1-1,CASRQLGNTEAFF,TGTGCCAGCAGGCAGCTAGGGAACACTGAAGCTTTCTTT
once,TRBV4-2,-,TRBJ1-2,CASSQDWDDILYGYTF,TGTGCCAGCAGCCAAGATTGGGATGACATCCTCTATGGCTACACCTTC
-,TRBV7-9,-,TRBJ2-3,CASSPDADTQYF,TGTGCCAGCAGCCCGGATGCAGATACGCAGTATTTT
-,TRBV7-9,TRBD1,TRBJ1-4,CASSLGNDRGKVF,TGTGCCAGCAGCTTGGGGAACGACAGGGGGAAAGTTTTT
-,TRBV9,-,TRBJ1-3,CASSVESGENTIYF,TGTGCCAGCAGCGTAGAGTCAGGGGAGAACACCATATATTTT
-,TRBV5-6,TRBD2,TRBJ2-7,CASSYRLAPAYEQYF,TGTGCCAGCAGCTACCGACTAGCGCCAGCCTACGAGCAGTACTTC